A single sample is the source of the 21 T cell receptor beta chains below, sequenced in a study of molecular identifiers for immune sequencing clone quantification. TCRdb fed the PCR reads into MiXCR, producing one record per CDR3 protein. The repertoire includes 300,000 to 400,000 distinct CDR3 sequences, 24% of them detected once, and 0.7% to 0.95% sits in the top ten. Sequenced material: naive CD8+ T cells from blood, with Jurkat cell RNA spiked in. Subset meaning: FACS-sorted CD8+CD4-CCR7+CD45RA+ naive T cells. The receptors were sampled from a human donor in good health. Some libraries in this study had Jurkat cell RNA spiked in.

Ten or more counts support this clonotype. CDR3 in DNA: TGCAGCGCCCTGGACAGGGGATCGCACGAGCAGTACTTC. It is translated as CSALDRGSHEQYF. The V gene is TRBV29-1, the J gene TRBJ2-7; 9 nucleotides match TRBD1. CDR1 and CDR2 (germline): SQVTM, ANQGSEA. The CDR3 length is 13 residues. The trim removed 7 bases at V and 5 bases at J, leaving 9 bases unmatched.

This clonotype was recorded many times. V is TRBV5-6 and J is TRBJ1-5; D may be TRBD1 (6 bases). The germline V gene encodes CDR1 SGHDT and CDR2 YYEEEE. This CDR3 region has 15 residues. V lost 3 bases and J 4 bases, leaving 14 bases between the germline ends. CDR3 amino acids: CASSSDGGRNQPQHF. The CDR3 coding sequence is TGTGCCAGCAGCTCCGACGGGGGGCGGAATCAGCCCCAGCATTTT.

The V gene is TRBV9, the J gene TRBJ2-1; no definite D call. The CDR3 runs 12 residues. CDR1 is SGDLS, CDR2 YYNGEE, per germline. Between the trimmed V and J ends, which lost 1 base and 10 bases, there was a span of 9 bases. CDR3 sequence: CASSVNRKEQFF. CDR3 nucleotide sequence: TGTGCCAGCAGCGTAAATAGGAAGGAGCAGTTCTTC.

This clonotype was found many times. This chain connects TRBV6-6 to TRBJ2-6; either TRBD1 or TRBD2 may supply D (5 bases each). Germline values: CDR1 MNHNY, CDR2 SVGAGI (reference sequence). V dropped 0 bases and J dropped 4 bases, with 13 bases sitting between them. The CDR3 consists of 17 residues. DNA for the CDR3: TGTGCCAGCAGTTACTCCCCCGCAGGGACCGGGGCCAACGTCCTGACTTTC. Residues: CASSYSPAGTGANVLTF.

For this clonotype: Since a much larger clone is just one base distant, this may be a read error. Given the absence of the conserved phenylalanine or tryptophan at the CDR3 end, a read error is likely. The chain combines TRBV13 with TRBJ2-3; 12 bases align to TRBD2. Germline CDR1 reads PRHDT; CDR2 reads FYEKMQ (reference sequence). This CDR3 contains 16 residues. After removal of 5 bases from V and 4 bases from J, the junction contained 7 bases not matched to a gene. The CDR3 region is CASSPLAGGPADTQYS. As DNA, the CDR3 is TGTGCCAGCAGCCCTCTAGCGGGAGGGCCCGCAGATACGCAGTATTCT.

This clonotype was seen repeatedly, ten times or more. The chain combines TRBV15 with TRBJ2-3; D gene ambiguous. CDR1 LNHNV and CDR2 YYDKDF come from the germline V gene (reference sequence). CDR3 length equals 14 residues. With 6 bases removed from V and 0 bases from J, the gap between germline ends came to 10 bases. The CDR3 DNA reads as TGTGCCACCAGTGGAAAGGCCAGCACAGATACGCAGTATTTT. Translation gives CATSGKASTDTQYF.

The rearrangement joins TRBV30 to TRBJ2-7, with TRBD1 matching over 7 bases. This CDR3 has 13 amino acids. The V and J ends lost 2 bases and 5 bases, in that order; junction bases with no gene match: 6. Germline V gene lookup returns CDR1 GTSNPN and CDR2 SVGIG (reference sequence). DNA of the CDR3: TGTGCCTGGAGTACGACAGGGACCCACGAGCAGTACTTC. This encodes CAWSTTGTHEQYF.

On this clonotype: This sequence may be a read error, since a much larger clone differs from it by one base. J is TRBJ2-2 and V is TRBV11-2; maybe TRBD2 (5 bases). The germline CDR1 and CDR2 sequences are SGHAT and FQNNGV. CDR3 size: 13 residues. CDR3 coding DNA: TGTGCCAGCAGTTTAATAACGACCGGGGAGCCGTTTTTT. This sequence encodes CASSLITTGEPFF.

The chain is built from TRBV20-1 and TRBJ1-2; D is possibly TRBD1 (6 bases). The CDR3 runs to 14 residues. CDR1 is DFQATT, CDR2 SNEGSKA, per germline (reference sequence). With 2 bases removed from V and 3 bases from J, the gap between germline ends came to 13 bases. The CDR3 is CSARRQEFYYGYTF. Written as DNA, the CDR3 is TGCAGTGCTAGAAGACAGGAATTTTACTATGGCTACACCTTC.

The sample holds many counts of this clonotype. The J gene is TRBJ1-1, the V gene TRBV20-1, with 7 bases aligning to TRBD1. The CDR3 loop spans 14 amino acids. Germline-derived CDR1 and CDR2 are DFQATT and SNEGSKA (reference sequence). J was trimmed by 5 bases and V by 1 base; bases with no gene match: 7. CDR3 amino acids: CSARGDSGDTEAFF. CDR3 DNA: TGCAGTGCTAGAGGGGACAGCGGGGATACTGAAGCTTTCTTT.

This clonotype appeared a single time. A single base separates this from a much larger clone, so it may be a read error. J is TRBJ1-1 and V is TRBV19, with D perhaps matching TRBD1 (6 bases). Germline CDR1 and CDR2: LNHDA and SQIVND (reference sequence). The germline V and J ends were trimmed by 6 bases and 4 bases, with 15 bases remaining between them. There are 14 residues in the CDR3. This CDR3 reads CASSHRTEATEAFF. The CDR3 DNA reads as TGTGCCAGTAGCCACCGGACAGAGGCCACTGAAGCTTTCTTT.

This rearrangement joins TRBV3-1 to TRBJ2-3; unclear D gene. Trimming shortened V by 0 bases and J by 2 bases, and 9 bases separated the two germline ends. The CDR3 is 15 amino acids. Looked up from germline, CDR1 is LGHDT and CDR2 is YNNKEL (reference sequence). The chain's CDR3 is CASSQDPWDTDTQYF. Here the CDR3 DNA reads TGTGCCAGCAGCCAAGATCCCTGGGACACAGATACGCAGTATTTT.

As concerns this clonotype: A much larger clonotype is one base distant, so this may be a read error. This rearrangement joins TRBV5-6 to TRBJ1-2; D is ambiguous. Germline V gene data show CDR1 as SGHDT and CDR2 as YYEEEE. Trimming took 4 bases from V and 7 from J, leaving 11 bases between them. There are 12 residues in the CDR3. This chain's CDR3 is CASSKDRFGYTF. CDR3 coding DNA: TGTGCCAGCAGCAAGGACCGGTTTGGCTACACCTTC.

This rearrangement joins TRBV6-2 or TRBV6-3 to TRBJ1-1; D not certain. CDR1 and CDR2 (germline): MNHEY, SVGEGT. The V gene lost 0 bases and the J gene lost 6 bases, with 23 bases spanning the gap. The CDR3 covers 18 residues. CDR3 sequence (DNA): TGTGCCAGCAGTTACTCTTCAGGTTCCGCGCGTATGGAGGCTGAAGCTTTCTTT. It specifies CASSYSSGSARMEAEAFF.

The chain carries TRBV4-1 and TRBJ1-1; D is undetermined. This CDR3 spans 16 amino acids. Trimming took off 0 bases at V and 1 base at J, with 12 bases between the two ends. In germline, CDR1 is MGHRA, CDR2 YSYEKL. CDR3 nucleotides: TGCGCCAGCAGCCAAGATGATACGTGGGCGAACACTGAAGCTTTCTTT. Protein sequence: CASSQDDTWANTEAFF.

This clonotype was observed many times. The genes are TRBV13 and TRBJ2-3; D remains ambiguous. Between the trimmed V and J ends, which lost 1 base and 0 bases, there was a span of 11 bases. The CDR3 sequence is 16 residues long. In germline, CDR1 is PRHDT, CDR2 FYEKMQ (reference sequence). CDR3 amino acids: CASSLAVPTSTDTQYF. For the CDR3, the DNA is TGTGCCAGCAGCTTAGCCGTACCCACTAGCACAGATACGCAGTATTTT.

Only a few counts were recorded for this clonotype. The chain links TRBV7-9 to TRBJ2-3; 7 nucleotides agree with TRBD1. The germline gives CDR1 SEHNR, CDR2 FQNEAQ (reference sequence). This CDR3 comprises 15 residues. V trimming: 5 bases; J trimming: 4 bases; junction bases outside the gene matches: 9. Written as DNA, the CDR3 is TGTGCCAGCAGCGACCGACAGGGTATCCCAGATACGCAGTATTTT. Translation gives CASSDRQGIPDTQYF.

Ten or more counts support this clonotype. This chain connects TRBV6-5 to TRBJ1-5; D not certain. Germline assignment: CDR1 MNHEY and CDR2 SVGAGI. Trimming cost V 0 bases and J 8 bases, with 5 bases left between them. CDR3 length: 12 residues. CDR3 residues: CASSYSHKPQHF. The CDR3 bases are TGTGCCAGCAGTTACTCACATAAGCCCCAGCATTTT.

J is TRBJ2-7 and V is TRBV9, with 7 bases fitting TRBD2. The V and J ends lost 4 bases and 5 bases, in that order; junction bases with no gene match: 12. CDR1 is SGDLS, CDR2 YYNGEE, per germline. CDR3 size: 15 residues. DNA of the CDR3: TGTGCCAGCAGCCTAGAGGGACTATCCCACAACGAGCAGTACTTC. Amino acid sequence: CASSLEGLSHNEQYF.

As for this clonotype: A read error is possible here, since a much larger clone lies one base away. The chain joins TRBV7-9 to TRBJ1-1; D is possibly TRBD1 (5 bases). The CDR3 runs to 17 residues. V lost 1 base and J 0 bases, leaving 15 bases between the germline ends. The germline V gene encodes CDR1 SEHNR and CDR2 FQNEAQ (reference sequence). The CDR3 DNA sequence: TGTGCCAGCAGCTTAGAGGTGAGAAGGGGCATGAACACTGAAGCTTTCTTT. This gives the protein CASSLEVRRGMNTEAFF.

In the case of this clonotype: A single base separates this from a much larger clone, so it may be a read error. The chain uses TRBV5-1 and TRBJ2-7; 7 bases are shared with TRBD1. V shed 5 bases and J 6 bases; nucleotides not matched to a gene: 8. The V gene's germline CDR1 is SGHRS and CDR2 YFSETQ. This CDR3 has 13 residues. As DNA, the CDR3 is TGCGCCAGCAGTTATGAGGGGGCCTGCGAGCAGTACTTC. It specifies CASSYEGACEQYF.